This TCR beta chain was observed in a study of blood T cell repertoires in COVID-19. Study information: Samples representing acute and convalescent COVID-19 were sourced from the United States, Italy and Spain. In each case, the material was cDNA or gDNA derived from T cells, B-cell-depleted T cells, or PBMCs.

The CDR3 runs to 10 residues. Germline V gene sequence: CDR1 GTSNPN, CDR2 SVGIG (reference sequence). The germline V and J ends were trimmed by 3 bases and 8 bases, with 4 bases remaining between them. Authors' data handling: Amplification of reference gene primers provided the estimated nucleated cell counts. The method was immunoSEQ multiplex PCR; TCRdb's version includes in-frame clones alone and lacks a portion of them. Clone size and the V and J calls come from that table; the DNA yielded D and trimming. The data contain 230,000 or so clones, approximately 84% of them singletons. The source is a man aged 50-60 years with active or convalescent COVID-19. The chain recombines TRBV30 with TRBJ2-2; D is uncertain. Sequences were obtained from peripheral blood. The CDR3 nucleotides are TGTGCCTGGAGACTAGGGGAGCTGTTTTTT. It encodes CAWRLGELFF. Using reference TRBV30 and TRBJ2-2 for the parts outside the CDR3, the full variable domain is SQTIHQWPATLVQPVGSPLSLECTVEGTSNPNLYWYRQAAGRGLQLLFYSVGIGQISSEVPQNLSASRPQDRQFILSSKKLLLSDSGFYLCAWRLGELFFGEGSRLTVL.